What follows is one T cell receptor beta chain and its context. The CDR3 length is 15 residues. Germline V lookup: CDR1 SGHVS, CDR2 FQNEAQ. The ends lost 5 bases at V and 0 bases at J; junction bases unmatched: 4. These data come from a study of blood T cell repertoires in COVID-19. TCRdb keeps only in-frame clones here, not all; method: immunoSEQ multiplex PCR. The sample includes a few hundred thousand clones, over 80% of them seen just once. Grouping used clinical history reported by participants in a survey and questionnaire. The sequencing input was PBMCs or T cells enriched from blood (not recorded which). This sequence joins TRBV7-8 and TRBJ1-5; TRBD1 matches 7 bases. The origin of this receptor is a human donor in a cohort exposed to, infected with or recovered from COVID-19 (not recorded which). The donor label of this sample is uncertain. CDR3 DNA sequence: TGTGCCAGCAGCGTCGGGACAGTTAGCAATCAGCCCCAGCATTTT. It is translated as CASSVGTVSNQPQHF.